Described below is a single T cell receptor beta chain sequence and its context. Generated by immunoSEQ multiplex PCR, the TCRdb table keeps only in-frame clones and is missing some. The sample carries roughly 450,000 clones, roughly 90% recorded once. These data belong to a study of control samples from healthy donors and cancer patients. CDR1 and CDR2 (germline): MNHNS, SASEGT. The CDR3 is 16 residues long. V was pared by 0 bases and J by 3 bases, with 3 bases of the junction left unmatched. The chain links TRBV6-1 to TRBJ1-5, with 9 nucleotides matching TRBD1. The TCR comes from a man in his forties or fifties with head and neck cancer. Sequencing was performed on PBMCs. CDR3: CASSEAGDRVNQPQHF. DNA of the CDR3: TGTGCCAGCAGTGAAGCGGGGGACAGGGTCAATCAGCCCCAGCATTTT.